This TCR beta chain was observed in a study of cytomegalovirus exposure and HLA in healthy donors. The PCR contained 60 Vbeta and 13 Jbeta primers. Assay: immunoSEQ multiplex PCR; the TCRdb copy retains only in-frame clones and omits some. The sample shows 55,000 to 80,000 clones, roughly 75% of them seen only once. Study outcomes and limitations: Accurate prediction of most subjects' HLA-A and HLA-B alleles from TCR beta sequences was reported. In an earlier analysis, in 540 or so donors, most V segments appeared productive either ~87% or ~30% of the time.

Note on this clone: Its specificity is not known.

Per the germline V gene, CDR1 is SGHTA and CDR2 is FQGNSA. V was pared by 1 base and J by 4 bases, with 6 bases between. This CDR3 is built from 13 residues. Material for sequencing was PBMCs. This TCR came from a man between 60 and 70 years old in good health and CMV-seropositive. V is TRBV7-2 and J is TRBJ2-3; D is uncertain. CDR3 protein: CASSLGPSDTQYF. CDR3 in DNA: TGTGCCAGCAGCTTAGGGCCATCAGATACGCAGTATTTT.